A single sample is the source of the 27 T cell receptor beta chains below, sequenced in a study of blood T cell repertoires in COVID-19. Sequenced by immunoSEQ multiplex PCR; TCRdb stores in-frame clones only, minus some. Of 140,000 to 150,000 clones listed, more than 75% are singletons. The material sequenced was PBMCs or T cells enriched from blood (not recorded which). These receptors were obtained from a woman aged 30 to 39 with acute COVID-19.

The V call is TRBV29-1, the J call TRBJ2-3; 8 bases agree with TRBD2. There are 15 residues in the CDR3. Germline values: CDR1 SQVTM, CDR2 ANQGSEA. The CDR3 sequence is CISSPGGSDADTQYF. The CDR3 nucleotides are TGCATCTCTAGCCCGGGAGGGAGTGACGCAGATACGCAGTATTTT.

The CDR3 spells CASSTRVATNEKLFF. CDR3 coding DNA: TGTGCCAGCAGCACGCGGGTTGCAACTAATGAAAAACTGTTTTTT. The chain uses TRBV5-8 and TRBJ1-4; D remains ambiguous. The CDR3 consists of 15 residues. The V gene lost 4 bases and the J gene lost 0 bases, with 10 bases spanning the gap. Per germline, CDR1 SGHTS and CDR2 YDEGEE.

This sequence joins TRBV7-9 and TRBJ1-4; D may be TRBD1 (5 bases). V gave up 3 bases and J gave up 8 bases, with 7 bases separating them. CDR1 and CDR2 from the germline V gene are SEHNR and FQNEAQ (reference sequence). This CDR3 spans 12 amino acids. CDR3 DNA: TGTGCCAGCAGCTTCCAGGGAGAAAAACTGTTTTTT. Protein product: CASSFQGEKLFF.

The chain joins TRBV7-8 to TRBJ1-2; 7 nucleotides line up with TRBD1. Trimming took 5 bases from V and 5 from J; bases not matched to a gene: 17. CDR3 length: 17 residues. Germline loops: CDR1 SGHVS, CDR2 FQNEAQ. In DNA, the CDR3 is TGTGCCAGCAGCCATAACCGGAGGACAGGCGCTAGGTATGGCTACACCTTC. Its translation: CASSHNRRTGARYGYTF.

This chain joins TRBV18 and TRBJ2-6; 9 bases match TRBD1. The CDR3 is 18 residues long. With V trimmed by 4 bases and J by 4 bases, 11 bases remained unmatched. CDR1 and CDR2 (germline): KGHSH, LQKENI. In DNA form, the CDR3 reads TGTGCCAGCTCACGGCCCCCCGGGACAGGGCCCGGGGCCAACGTCCTGACTTTC. Translation: CASSRPPGTGPGANVLTF.

This sequence joins TRBV30 and TRBJ1-3; D is ambiguous. V lost 1 base to trimming and J lost 0 bases, with 7 bases between them. The germline V gene has CDR1 GTSNPN and CDR2 SVGIG (reference sequence). The CDR3 contains 14 residues. As DNA, the CDR3 is TGTGCCTGGAGTGCGGGGATCTCTGGAAACACCATATATTTT. Translation gives CAWSAGISGNTIYF.

The V gene is TRBV7-9, the J gene TRBJ2-1; 10 bases agree with TRBD1. With V trimmed by 3 bases and J by 3 bases, 8 bases remained unmatched. Per germline, CDR1 SEHNR and CDR2 FQNEAQ (reference sequence). The CDR3 consists of 17 residues. The CDR3 DNA reads as TGTGCCAGCAGCTTGAGGGGACAGGGGCTAAACTACAATGAGCAGTTCTTC. Amino acids: CASSLRGQGLNYNEQFF.

This clone came up once. The chain employs TRBV19 and TRBJ1-1; TRBD1 matches at 7 bases. With 5 bases clipped from V and 7 bases from J, the junction kept 7 bases outside the gene matches. The germline V gene encodes CDR1 LNHDA and CDR2 SQIVND (reference sequence). This CDR3 comprises 13 residues. The CDR3 region is CASSPWDRFEAFF. CDR3 in DNA: TGTGCCAGTAGTCCTTGGGACAGATTTGAAGCTTTCTTT.

The V call is TRBV7-2, the J call TRBJ2-6; D is unclear. The CDR3 is 17 residues long. Germline values: CDR1 SGHTA, CDR2 FQGNSA. V dropped 5 bases and J dropped 0 bases, with 14 bases sitting between them. In DNA, the CDR3 is TGTGCCAGCAGCCCCGGAGTCCGAACCTCTGGGGCCAACGTCCTGACTTTC. It is translated as CASSPGVRTSGANVLTF.

With regard to this clone: Compared with germline, one end of the junction differs, possibly owing to a read error. This sequence joins TRBV7-7 and TRBJ2-1; D is possibly TRBD1 (6 bases). CDR3 size: 13 residues. CDR1 SSHAT and CDR2 FNYEAQ come from the germline V gene (reference sequence). The CDR3 reads CASSPTVGAEQFF. CDR3 in DNA: TGTGCTAGCAGCCCGACGGTGGGGGCGGAGCAGTTCTTC.

The chain joins TRBV5-6 to TRBJ1-2; TRBD1 matches at 7 bases. Per germline, CDR1 SGHDT and CDR2 YYEEEE. The V and J ends lost 7 bases and 2 bases, in that order; junction bases with no gene match: 11. This CDR3 comprises 15 residues. This chain's CDR3 is CASALQGLKNYGYTF. In DNA form, the CDR3 reads TGTGCCAGCGCTTTACAGGGGCTCAAAAACTATGGCTACACCTTC.

This clone was observed a single time. The chain uses TRBV28 and TRBJ1-2, with unresolved D. Per germline, CDR1 MDHEN and CDR2 SYDVKM. V was pared by 1 base and J by 1 base, with 4 bases between. This CDR3 is 13 amino acids long. CDR3 region: CASSLSSNYGYTF. The CDR3 DNA is TGTGCCAGCAGTTTATCTAGTAACTATGGCTACACCTTC.

The chain has TRBV30 and TRBJ1-3; the D gene is possibly TRBD1 (6 bases). Trimming pared 3 bases from V and 4 bases from J, leaving 16 bases between. The CDR3 is 15 amino acids. Germline values: CDR1 GTSNPN, CDR2 SVGIG (reference sequence). The chain's CDR3 is CAWRTGRIPGNTIYF. CDR3 nucleotide sequence: TGTGCCTGGAGGACAGGCCGGATACCAGGAAACACCATATATTTT.

This clone occurred once. Here the CDR3 reads CASSLGGTTNEKLFF. CDR3 in DNA: TGTGCCAGCAGTTTAGGGGGGACAACTAATGAAAAACTGTTTTTT. V is TRBV28 and J is TRBJ1-4, with D perhaps TRBD1 (5 bases). Between the trimmed V and J ends, which lost 2 bases and 0 bases, there was a span of 7 bases. Germline lookup yields CDR1 MDHEN and CDR2 SYDVKM. The CDR3 totals 15 residues.

V and J are TRBV2 and TRBJ1-1, with 7 bases that match TRBD1. This CDR3 region has 16 residues. CDR1 and CDR2 from the germline V gene are SNHLY and FYNNEI. The junction had 11 bases not matched to a gene; V was cut back by 3 bases and J by 4 bases. Here the CDR3 DNA reads TGTGCCAGCAGTGATGACAGGGCTATTATGGGCACTGAAGCTTTCTTT. Amino acid sequence: CASSDDRAIMGTEAFF.

The rearrangement joins TRBV7-2 to TRBJ2-5; 7 nucleotides agree with TRBD2. The CDR3 length is 14 residues. Trimming removed 2 bases from V and 5 bases from J; junction bases left unmatched: 5. The germline gives CDR1 SGHTA, CDR2 FQGNSA. The chain's CDR3 is CASSLTGRWETQYF. CDR3 nucleotide sequence: TGTGCCAGCAGCTTAACCGGGAGGTGGGAGACCCAGTACTTC.

The CDR3 sequence: CASSWDSFRTDTQYF. Written as DNA, the CDR3 is TGTGCCAGCAGCTGGGACAGTTTCCGCACAGATACGCAGTATTTT. This chain joins TRBV7-3 and TRBJ2-3; 7 nucleotides agree with TRBD1. Germline assignment: CDR1 SGHTA and CDR2 FQGTGA. Trimming removed 4 bases from V and 1 base from J; junction bases left unmatched: 5. The CDR3 covers 15 residues.

Here the CDR3 reads CASSLSPGAYNQPQHF. The DNA of the CDR3 is TGTGCCAGCAGTTTATCCCCAGGGGCGTACAATCAGCCCCAGCATTTT. The gene calls are TRBV27 and TRBJ1-5, with TRBD1 as a possible D gene (6 bases). The ends were cut back, 0 bases at V and 3 bases at J, with 12 bases in the middle. The CDR3 runs to 16 residues. Germline CDR1 is MNHEY and CDR2 is SMNVEV (reference sequence).

This rearrangement joins TRBV9 to TRBJ1-3, with unresolved D. Trimming took 0 bases from V and 0 from J, leaving 13 bases between them. This CDR3 has 17 amino acids. CDR1 and CDR2 (germline): SGDLS, YYNGEE. In DNA, the CDR3 is TGTGCCAGCAGCGTAGTGGGAGAGGTTGCCTCTGGAAACACCATATATTTT. Translation gives CASSVVGEVASGNTIYF.

This chain connects TRBV5-4 to TRBJ2-3, with 9 bases lining up with TRBD2. The germline V gene encodes CDR1 SGHNT and CDR2 YYREEE (reference sequence). J gave up 3 bases and V 1 base, and 12 bases lay outside the gene matches. The CDR3 is 18 residues long. CDR3 residues: CASSLTGSSGSSTDTQYF. The CDR3 nucleotides are TGTGCCAGCAGCTTGACAGGGAGTAGCGGGAGTAGTACAGATACGCAGTATTTT.

The CDR3 bases are TGTGCCAGCAGCGTATCCTACGACGGAGCAACTAACTATGGCTACACCTTC. Translated, it gives CASSVSYDGATNYGYTF. The genes are TRBV9 and TRBJ1-2; D unresolved. The CDR3 contains 17 residues. Trimming pared 1 base from V and 0 bases from J, leaving 16 bases between. In germline, CDR1 is SGDLS, CDR2 YYNGEE.

The chain joins TRBV4-2 to TRBJ2-7, with 9 bases matching TRBD2. In germline, CDR1 is LGHNA, CDR2 YNFKEQ. The CDR3 is 13 amino acids. The J segment lost 3 bases and the V segment lost 3 bases, leaving 0 bases of the junction unmatched. CDR3 DNA: TGTGCCAGCAGCCAGACTAGCGGCTACGAGCAGTACTTC. Its translation: CASSQTSGYEQYF.

By proportion, this clone is medium-sized. V is TRBV3-1 (or the pseudogene TRBV3-2) and J is TRBJ2-7, with 10 bases fitting TRBD2. This CDR3 spans 15 amino acids. Germline V gene data show CDR1 as LGHDT and CDR2 as YNNKEL (reference sequence). Unmatched junction bases numbered 4, after V lost 2 bases and J lost 3 bases. The DNA of the CDR3 is TGTGCCAGCAGCCAACCGACTAGCGGGCTCTACGAGCAGTACTTC. Protein sequence: CASSQPTSGLYEQYF.

The count of this clone is one. The chain couples TRBV6-5 to TRBJ2-7, with 8 nucleotides matching TRBD1. The length of the CDR3 is 14 residues. CDR1 and CDR2 from the germline V gene are MNHEY and SVGAGI. V gave up 5 bases and J gave up 2 bases; unmatched junction bases: 5. The CDR3 protein is CASSHWDRTYEQYF. The DNA for the CDR3 is TGTGCCAGCAGTCATTGGGACAGGACCTACGAGCAGTACTTC.

The chain couples TRBV12-3 or TRBV12-4 to TRBJ2-1; tentative D call: TRBD2 (6 bases). This CDR3 is 13 amino acids long. Between the trimmed V and J ends, which lost 7 bases and 4 bases, there was a span of 11 bases. Written as DNA, the CDR3 is TGTGCCAGCAATCCGGGACTTTACAATGAGCAGTTCTTC. Its protein product is CASNPGLYNEQFF.

The chain combines TRBV6-1 with TRBJ2-5; D gene unclear. V shed 3 bases and J shed 2 bases, with 10 bases lying between them. The CDR3 is 14 amino acids. Looked up from germline, CDR1 is MNHNS and CDR2 is SASEGT. The CDR3 region has the DNA TGTGCCAGCAGTGATCAGGCAGGACAAGAGACCCAGTACTTC. Its protein is CASSDQAGQETQYF.

CDR3 residues: CASSKGGPPRSYNSPLHF. CDR3 DNA sequence: TGTGCCAGCAGCAAAGGAGGGCCACCTCGCTCCTATAATTCACCCCTCCACTTT. This chain links TRBV21-1 with TRBJ1-6. TRBV21-1 is annotated as a pseudogene. This CDR3 has 18 amino acids.